Following are 23 T cell receptor beta chains from one sample sequenced in a study of blood T cell repertoires in COVID-19. The table came from immunoSEQ multiplex PCR; TCRdb's copy has only in-frame clones and leaves some out. This table holds some 250,000 clones, about four fifths found once. The sample taken for sequencing was peripheral blood. The receptor source for this set is a man aged 30-40 years who had recovered from COVID-19.

This clone was seen only a few times. This sequence joins TRBV18 and TRBJ1-1, with D hard to call. The length of the CDR3 is 15 residues. V was clipped by 6 bases and J by 0 bases, with 14 bases between them. Germline values: CDR1 KGHSH, CDR2 LQKENI. The DNA of the CDR3 is TGTGCCAGCTCCCTCACGGTCGGGGTGAACACTGAAGCTTTCTTT. This codes for CASSLTVGVNTEAFF. Together with reference TRBV18 and TRBJ1-1, the CDR3 gives the full variable domain: NAGVMQNPRHLVRRRGQEARLRCSPMKGHSHVYWYRQLPEEGLKFMVYLQKENIIDESGMPKERFSAEFPKEGPSILRIQQVVRGDSAAYFCASSLTVGVNTEAFFGQGTRLTVV.

This rearrangement joins TRBV20-1 to TRBJ1-1, with D unresolved. Germline V gene sequence: CDR1 DFQATT, CDR2 SNEGSKA (reference sequence). This CDR3 region has 15 residues. The V gene lost 3 bases and the J gene lost 5 bases, with 19 bases spanning the gap. In nucleotides, the CDR3 is TGCAGTGCTAGTAAGAGGCTCCGACGTTATACTGAAGCTTTCTTT. Protein product: CSASKRLRRYTEAFF.

Here the CDR3 reads CASSSRSLNVPEAFF. The CDR3 DNA is TGTGCCAGTAGTTCTCGGAGTCTTAATGTCCCTGAAGCTTTCTTT. This chain uses TRBV19 with TRBJ1-1; D not certain. CDR1 and CDR2 (germline): LNHDA, SQIVND (reference sequence). The CDR3 runs to 15 residues. Trimming took 5 bases from V and 6 from J, leaving 19 bases between them.

The chain combines TRBV11-2 with TRBJ2-5; D might be TRBD1 (6 bases). CDR3 length equals 16 residues. The germline V gene has CDR1 SGHAT and CDR2 FQNNGV. Trimming cost V 1 base and J 2 bases, with 14 bases left between them. The CDR3 DNA reads TGTGCCAGCAGCTTAGGGGGGCTGGTGGGGCAAGAGACCCAGTACTTC. Translating it yields CASSLGGLVGQETQYF.

The chain recombines TRBV11-1 with TRBJ2-5; TRBD2 matches at 13 bases. There are 16 residues in the CDR3. V gave up 3 bases and J gave up 4 bases; unmatched junction bases: 5. Germline-derived CDR1 and CDR2 are SGHAT and FQDESV (reference sequence). This CDR3 is CASSLGGLAGAETQYF. CDR3 coding DNA: TGTGCCAGCAGCTTGGGCGGACTAGCGGGGGCAGAGACCCAGTACTTC.

The rearrangement joins TRBV6-5 to TRBJ2-3; D is perhaps TRBD2 (5 bases). CDR1 MNHEY and CDR2 SVGAGI come from the germline V gene. This CDR3 is built from 13 residues. V was pared by 7 bases and J by 7 bases, with 15 bases between. The CDR3 is CASTQVGDHTQYF. The CDR3 nucleotides read TGTGCCAGCACCCAAGTCGGGGATCATACGCAGTATTTT.

The chain is built from TRBV14 and TRBJ2-5, with 10 bases aligning to TRBD2. Trimming took 0 bases from V and 5 from J; bases not matched to a gene: 9. This CDR3 region has 17 residues. Per the germline V gene, CDR1 is SGHDN and CDR2 is FVKESK. This CDR3 is CASSQESSGGLVETQYF. The CDR3 DNA follows: TGTGCCAGCAGCCAAGAAAGTAGCGGGGGGCTCGTTGAGACCCAGTACTTC.

The chain combines TRBV5-4 with TRBJ1-2; 7 positions agree with TRBD1. The germline V gene has CDR1 SGHNT and CDR2 YYREEE (reference sequence). J was trimmed by 3 bases and V by 2 bases; bases with no gene match: 1. This CDR3 is 13 amino acids long. The CDR3: CASSFRGDYGYTF. CDR3 nucleotide sequence: TGTGCCAGCAGCTTCAGGGGGGACTATGGCTACACCTTC. Drawing the rest from reference TRBV5-4 and TRBJ1-2, the complete variable domain is ETGVTQSPTHLIKTRGQQVTLRCSSQSGHNTVSWYQQALGQGPQFIFQYYREEENGRGNFPPRFSGLQFPNYSSELNVNALELDDSALYLCASSFRGDYGYTFGSGTRLTVV.

The V call is TRBV5-8, the J call TRBJ1-5; tentatively, D is TRBD1 (6 bases). CDR1 is SGHTS and CDR2 is YDEGEE in the germline V gene. The CDR3 extends over 13 amino acids. V shed 0 bases and J shed 6 bases, with 7 bases lying between them. The DNA of the CDR3 is TGTGCCAGCAGCTTGGAAGGGGGTCAGCCCCAGCATTTT. Translation gives CASSLEGGQPQHF. The whole variable domain, filled in from reference TRBV5-8 and TRBJ1-5, reads EAGVTQSPTHLIKTRGQQATLRCSPISGHTSVYWYQQALGLGLQFLLWYDEGEERNRGNFPPRFSGRQFPNYSSELNVNALELEDSALYLCASSLEGGQPQHFGDGTRLSIL.

This clone appeared once. The chain links TRBV3-1 (or the pseudogene TRBV3-2) to TRBJ1-1; D is uncertain. The CDR3 runs 12 residues. Per the germline V gene, CDR1 is LGHDT and CDR2 is YNNKEL (reference sequence). Trimming left V 1 base short and J 9 bases short, with 9 bases between. CDR3 protein: CASSQVEAKAFF. The CDR3 coding sequence is TGTGCCAGCAGCCAAGTTGAAGCCAAAGCTTTCTTT.

This chain joins TRBV7-9 and TRBJ1-2, with unresolved D. V shed 1 base and J shed 5 bases, with 11 bases lying between them. The germline gives CDR1 SEHNR, CDR2 FQNEAQ (reference sequence). This CDR3 is 14 amino acids long. CDR3 in DNA: TGTGCCAGCAGCTTAGATTGGCAAAGTTATGGCTACACCTTC. It is translated as CASSLDWQSYGYTF.

For this clone: A read error may explain this, as a much larger clone is one base away. The rearrangement uses TRBV5-4 and TRBJ2-3, with a tentative D call TRBD1 (6 bases). The CDR3 is 13 residues long. Trimming stripped 4 bases from V and 4 bases from J, with 10 bases between. Germline CDR1 and CDR2: SGHNT and YYREEE (reference sequence). For the CDR3, the DNA is TGTGCCAGCAGCATCACAGGGTCAGATACGCAGTATTTT. Amino acids: CASSITGSDTQYF.

V and J are TRBV14 and TRBJ2-5, with TRBD1 matching 7 bases. The CDR3 spans 17 residues. V was clipped by 3 bases and J by 5 bases; unmatched bases: 15. The germline CDR1 and CDR2 sequences are SGHDN and FVKESK. This CDR3 reads CASSQITSGGIAETQYF. CDR3 sequence (DNA): TGTGCCAGCAGCCAGATTACTTCAGGGGGTATAGCGGAGACCCAGTACTTC.

The genes are TRBV28 and TRBJ2-7, with D tentatively TRBD1 (5 bases). V was cut by 5 bases and J by 4 bases, with 15 bases left in between. Germline V lookup: CDR1 MDHEN, CDR2 SYDVKM. This CDR3 has 14 amino acids. The CDR3 loop is CASSPSGIGYEQYV. CDR3 nucleotide sequence: TGTGCCAGCAGTCCTTCAGGGATAGGGTACGAGCAGTACGTC.

V usage is TRBV12-5 and J usage is TRBJ2-1, with unresolved D. Germline-derived CDR1 and CDR2 are LGHNT and FRNRAP. The ends were cut back, 1 base at V and 9 bases at J, with 10 bases in the middle. This CDR3 contains 13 residues. The CDR3 DNA is TGTGCTAGTGGTTTGGAGACACCGATTGAGCAGTTCTTC. Amino acids: CASGLETPIEQFF.

The V gene is TRBV6-5, the J gene TRBJ2-5, with D maybe TRBD2 (5 bases). Trimming cost V 0 bases and J 2 bases, with 7 bases left between them. The germline V gene has CDR1 MNHEY and CDR2 SVGAGI. The CDR3 has 14 amino acids. The CDR3 sequence: CASSYSRGQETQYF. CDR3 coding DNA: TGTGCCAGCAGTTACTCCCGGGGTCAAGAGACCCAGTACTTC.

There are a few counts of this clone. The chain couples TRBV6-1 to TRBJ1-5; D is possibly TRBD1 (6 bases). CDR3 size: 15 residues. The V end lost 1 base, the J end lost 6 bases, and 13 bases lay between the germline ends. The germline gives CDR1 MNHNS, CDR2 SASEGT. The CDR3 DNA follows: TGTGCCAGCAGTGAAGTAACAGGGACGCGTCAGCCCCAGCATTTT. It specifies CASSEVTGTRQPQHF.

The CDR3 nucleotides read TGTGCCAGCAGTCCCCCTTCTAGCAATCAGCCCCAGCATTTT. It translates to CASSPPSSNQPQHF. The chain couples TRBV28 to TRBJ1-5; D unresolved. The CDR3 has 14 residues. Germline values: CDR1 MDHEN, CDR2 SYDVKM. The V and J ends lost 5 bases and 0 bases respectively, with 8 bases between them.

CDR3: CATSDKGVYTF. The CDR3, as DNA: TGTGCCACCAGTGATAAGGGGGTCTACACCTTC. The J gene is TRBJ1-2, the V gene TRBV24-1, with D possibly TRBD1 on 6 matching bases. The CDR3 spans 11 residues. Per the germline V gene, CDR1 is KGHDR and CDR2 is SFDVKD. The V gene lost 3 bases and the J gene lost 10 bases, with 8 bases spanning the gap.

The genes are TRBV7-9 and TRBJ2-6, with unresolved D. The CDR3 length is 14 residues. CDR1 and CDR2 from the germline V gene are SEHNR and FQNEAQ (reference sequence). Trimming removed 7 bases from V and 0 bases from J, with 7 bases in between. The CDR3 spells CASTTLSGANVLTF. For the CDR3, the DNA is TGTGCCAGCACCACTCTCTCTGGGGCCAACGTCCTGACTTTC.

This clone was detected only a few times. This chain links TRBV12-3 or TRBV12-4 with TRBJ2-2; TRBD2 aligns across 8 bases. The J segment lost 4 bases and the V segment lost 8 bases, leaving 3 bases of the junction unmatched. The CDR3 is 13 residues long. The CDR3 DNA sequence: TGTGCCAGCGGGACTAGACGCACCGGGGAGCTGTTTTTT. It is translated as CASGTRRTGELFF.

The rearrangement joins TRBV10-2 to TRBJ1-2; TRBD1 agrees at 8 bases. CDR3 length: 15 residues. V shed 2 bases and J 6 bases; nucleotides not matched to a gene: 8. Germline V CDR1 and CDR2: WSHSY, SAAADI. The CDR3 sequence: CASSERTGTFNGYTF. CDR3 bases: TGCGCCAGCAGTGAGCGGACAGGGACTTTCAATGGCTACACCTTC.

The chain links TRBV28 to TRBJ2-1, with TRBD2 identical over 10 bases. Germline-derived CDR1 and CDR2 are MDHEN and SYDVKM. The CDR3 loop spans 15 amino acids. The V and J ends lost 5 bases and 0 bases, in that order; junction bases with no gene match: 1. The chain's CDR3 is CASSVAGGSYNEQFF. The DNA of the CDR3 is TGTGCCAGCAGTGTAGCGGGGGGCTCCTACAATGAGCAGTTCTTC.